Shown below are 8 T cell receptor beta chains from a single sample sequenced in a study of cytomegalovirus exposure and HLA in healthy donors. Vbeta (60) and Jbeta (13) primers were used in the PCR. Clones were sequenced by immunoSEQ multiplex PCR, and TCRdb holds only the in-frame ones, with some missing. This listing includes fewer than 100,000 clones. Sequenced: PBMCs. Source of these receptors: a man aged 50 to 60 in good health and CMV-seronegative.

The chain couples TRBV14 to TRBJ2-2; tentatively, D is TRBD2 (6 bases). V lost 4 bases and J 4 bases, leaving 10 bases between the germline ends. Germline V gene sequence: CDR1 SGHDN, CDR2 FVKESK. This CDR3 has 14 amino acids. In nucleotides, the CDR3 is TGTGCCAGCAGCCGGGGACTCCCCACCGGGGAGCTGTTTTTT. This sequence encodes CASSRGLPTGELFF.

The V and J genes are TRBV5-5 and TRBJ1-4, with D perhaps TRBD1 (5 bases). Germline V gives CDR1 SGHKS, CDR2 YYEKEE (reference sequence). V lost 0 bases, J lost 7 bases, and 13 bases lay in between. This CDR3 comprises 15 residues. The CDR3 coding sequence is TGTGCCAGCAGCTTGGGGGGCGTCCGGAGTGAAAAACTGTTTTTT. Protein product: CASSLGGVRSEKLFF.

CDR3 DNA sequence: TGTGCCAGCAGTCACGCTAGCGGATACAATGAGCAGTTCTTC. Amino acid sequence: CASSHASGYNEQFF. V is TRBV28 and J is TRBJ2-1, with TRBD2 identical over 7 bases. Trimming removed 5 bases from V and 4 bases from J; junction bases left unmatched: 5. CDR1 and CDR2 (germline): MDHEN, SYDVKM. The CDR3 runs 14 residues. The full variable domain, rest sourced from reference TRBV28 and TRBJ2-1, is DVKVTQSSRYLVKRTGEKVFLECVQDMDHENMFWYRQDPGLGLRLIYFSYDVKMKEKGDIPEGYSVSREKKERFSLILESASTNQTSMYLCASSHASGYNEQFFGPGTRLTVL.

The genes are TRBV29-1 and TRBJ2-1; 8 positions match TRBD2. Germline V gene data show CDR1 as SQVTM and CDR2 as ANQGSEA. After removal of 0 bases from V and 6 bases from J, the junction contained 10 bases not matched to a gene. This CDR3 has 16 residues. This CDR3 reads CSVEDGERGPSNEQFF. The DNA of the CDR3 is TGCAGCGTTGAAGATGGAGAGCGGGGGCCCAGCAATGAGCAGTTCTTC.

The V gene is TRBV7-6, the J gene TRBJ2-3; 8 nucleotides match TRBD2. The V segment lost 1 base and the J segment 1 base; nucleotides outside the gene matches: 4. This CDR3 spans 16 amino acids. The germline V gene encodes CDR1 SGHVS and CDR2 FNYEAQ. The CDR3 region is CASSLGFGGGTDTQYF. The CDR3 DNA sequence: TGTGCCAGCAGCTTAGGGTTCGGGGGGGGCACAGATACGCAGTATTTT.

J is TRBJ2-5 and V is TRBV7-2; D is possibly TRBD2 (6 bases). Trimming stripped 1 base from V and 11 bases from J, with 14 bases between. The CDR3 covers 13 residues. The germline CDR1 and CDR2 sequences are SGHTA and FQGNSA. The chain's CDR3 is CASSLDSHREQYF. CDR3 DNA sequence: TGTGCCAGCAGCTTAGATAGCCACCGGGAGCAGTACTTC.

The chain links TRBV9 to TRBJ1-6; D might be TRBD1 (6 bases). Trimming cost V 3 bases and J 10 bases, with 20 bases left between them. The CDR3 is 16 residues long. CDR1 is SGDLS and CDR2 is YYNGEE in the germline V gene. The CDR3 region is CASSEWGRVPGSPLHF. The DNA of the CDR3 is TGTGCCAGCAGCGAGTGGGGGCGCGTTCCTGGGTCACCCCTCCACTTT.

V is TRBV5-6 and J is TRBJ1-6; TRBD1 is a possible D gene (6 bases). Trimming stripped 0 bases from V and 17 bases from J, with 12 bases between. The CDR3 has 12 amino acids. Germline V gene data show CDR1 as SGHDT and CDR2 as YYEEEE. The CDR3 nucleotides are TGTGCCAGCAGCTTGGGACAGGCACTCTTCCACTTT. Translating it yields CASSLGQALFHF.